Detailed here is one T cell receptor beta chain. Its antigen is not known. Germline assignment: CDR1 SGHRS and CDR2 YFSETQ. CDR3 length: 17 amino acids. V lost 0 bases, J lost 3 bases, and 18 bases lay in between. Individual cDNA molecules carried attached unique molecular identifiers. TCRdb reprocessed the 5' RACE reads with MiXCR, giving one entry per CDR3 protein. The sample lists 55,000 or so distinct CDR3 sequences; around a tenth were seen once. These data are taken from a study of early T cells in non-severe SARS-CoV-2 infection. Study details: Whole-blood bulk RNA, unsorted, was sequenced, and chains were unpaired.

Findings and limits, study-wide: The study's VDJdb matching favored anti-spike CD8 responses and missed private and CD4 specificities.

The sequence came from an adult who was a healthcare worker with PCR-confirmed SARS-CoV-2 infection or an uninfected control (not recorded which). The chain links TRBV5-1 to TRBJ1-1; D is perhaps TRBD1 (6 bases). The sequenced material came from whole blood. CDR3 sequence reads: CASSLGLGTPEDTEAFF. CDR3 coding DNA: TGCGCCAGCAGCTTGGGTCTAGGGACACCCGAGGACACTGAAGCTTTCTTT.